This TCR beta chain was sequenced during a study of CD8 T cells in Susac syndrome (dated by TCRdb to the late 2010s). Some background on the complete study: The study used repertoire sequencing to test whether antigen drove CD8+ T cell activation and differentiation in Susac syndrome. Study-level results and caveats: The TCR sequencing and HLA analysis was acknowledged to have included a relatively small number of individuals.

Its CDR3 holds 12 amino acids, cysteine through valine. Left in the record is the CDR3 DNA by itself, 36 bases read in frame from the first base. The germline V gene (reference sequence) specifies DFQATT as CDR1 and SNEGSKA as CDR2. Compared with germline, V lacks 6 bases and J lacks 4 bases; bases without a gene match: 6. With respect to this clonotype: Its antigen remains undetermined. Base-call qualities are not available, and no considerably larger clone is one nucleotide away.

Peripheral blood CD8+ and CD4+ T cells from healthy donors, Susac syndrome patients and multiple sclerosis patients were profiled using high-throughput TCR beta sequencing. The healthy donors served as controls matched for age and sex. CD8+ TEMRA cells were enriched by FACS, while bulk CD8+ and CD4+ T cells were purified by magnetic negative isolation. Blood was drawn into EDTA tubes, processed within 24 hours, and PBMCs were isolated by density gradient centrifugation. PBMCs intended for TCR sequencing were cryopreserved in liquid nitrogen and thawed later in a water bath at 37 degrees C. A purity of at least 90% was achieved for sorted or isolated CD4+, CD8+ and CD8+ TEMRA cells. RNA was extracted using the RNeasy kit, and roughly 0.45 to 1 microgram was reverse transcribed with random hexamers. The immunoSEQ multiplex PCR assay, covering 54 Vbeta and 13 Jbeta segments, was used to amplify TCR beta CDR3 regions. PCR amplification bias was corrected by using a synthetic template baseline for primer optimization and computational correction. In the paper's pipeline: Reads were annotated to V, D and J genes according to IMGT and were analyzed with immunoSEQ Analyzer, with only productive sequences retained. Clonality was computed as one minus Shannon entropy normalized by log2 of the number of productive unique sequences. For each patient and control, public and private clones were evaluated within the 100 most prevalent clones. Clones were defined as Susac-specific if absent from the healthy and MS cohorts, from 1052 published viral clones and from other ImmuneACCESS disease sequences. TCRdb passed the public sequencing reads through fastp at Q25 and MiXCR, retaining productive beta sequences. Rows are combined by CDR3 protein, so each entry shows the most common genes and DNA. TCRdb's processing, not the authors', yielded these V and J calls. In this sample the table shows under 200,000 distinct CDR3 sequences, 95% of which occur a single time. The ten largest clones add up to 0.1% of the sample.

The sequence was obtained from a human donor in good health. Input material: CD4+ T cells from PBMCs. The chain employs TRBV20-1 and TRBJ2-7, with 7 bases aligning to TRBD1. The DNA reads TGCAGTGCCCCCGGACAGGATTACGAGCAGTACGTC. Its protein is CSAPGQDYEQYV.